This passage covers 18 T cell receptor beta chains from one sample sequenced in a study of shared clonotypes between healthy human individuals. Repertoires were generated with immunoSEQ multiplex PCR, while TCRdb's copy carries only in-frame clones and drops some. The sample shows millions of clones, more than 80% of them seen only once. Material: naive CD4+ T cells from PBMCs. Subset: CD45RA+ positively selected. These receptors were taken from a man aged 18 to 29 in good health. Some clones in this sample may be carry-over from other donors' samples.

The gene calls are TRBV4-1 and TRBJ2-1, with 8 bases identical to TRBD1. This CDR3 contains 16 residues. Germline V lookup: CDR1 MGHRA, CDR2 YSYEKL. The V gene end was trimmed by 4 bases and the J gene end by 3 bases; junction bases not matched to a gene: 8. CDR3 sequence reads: CASSRIGQGYYNEQFF. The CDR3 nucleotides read TGCGCCAGCAGCCGAATAGGACAGGGTTACTACAATGAGCAGTTCTTC.

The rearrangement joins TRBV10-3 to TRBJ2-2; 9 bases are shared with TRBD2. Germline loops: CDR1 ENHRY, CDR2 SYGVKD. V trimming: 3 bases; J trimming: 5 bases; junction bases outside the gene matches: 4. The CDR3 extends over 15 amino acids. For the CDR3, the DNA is TGTGCCATCAGTGACGTTAGCGGGAGAACCGGGGAGCTGTTTTTT. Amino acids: CAISDVSGRTGELFF.

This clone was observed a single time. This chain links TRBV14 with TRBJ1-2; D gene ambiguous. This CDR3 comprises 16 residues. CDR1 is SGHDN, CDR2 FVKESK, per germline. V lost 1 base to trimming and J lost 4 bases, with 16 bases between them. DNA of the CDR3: TGTGCCAGCAGCCAAGCGCCGGGCCAAACTTCCTATGGCTACACCTTC. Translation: CASSQAPGQTSYGYTF.

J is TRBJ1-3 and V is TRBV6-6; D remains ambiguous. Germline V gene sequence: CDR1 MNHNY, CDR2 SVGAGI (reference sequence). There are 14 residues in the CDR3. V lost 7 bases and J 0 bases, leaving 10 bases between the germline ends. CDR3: CASNDISSGNTIYF. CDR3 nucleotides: TGTGCCAGCAATGACATTTCCTCTGGAAACACCATATATTTT.

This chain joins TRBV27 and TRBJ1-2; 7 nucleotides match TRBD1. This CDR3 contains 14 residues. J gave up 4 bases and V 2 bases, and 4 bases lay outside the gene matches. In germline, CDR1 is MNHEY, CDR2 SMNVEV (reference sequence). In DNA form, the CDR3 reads TGTGCCAGCAGTTTAAAGGGGGCGGGCTATGGCTACACCTTC. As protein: CASSLKGAGYGYTF.

Written as DNA, the CDR3 is TGTGCCAGCCGACTTGGGGTAGCGGGAGGTAAGTCGCGCTACAATGAGCAGTTCTTC. Amino acid sequence: CASRLGVAGGKSRYNEQFF. V gene TRBV2 combines with J gene TRBJ2-1, with 10 bases identical to TRBD2. Germline assignment: CDR1 SNHLY and CDR2 FYNNEI. The CDR3 sequence is 19 residues long. V trimming: 8 bases; J trimming: 3 bases; junction bases outside the gene matches: 19. Combining the CDR3 with reference TRBV2 and TRBJ2-1 gives the whole variable domain EPEVTQTPSHQVTQMGQEVILRCVPISNHLYFYWYRQILGQKVEFLVSFYNNEISEKSEIFDDQFSVERPDGSNFTLKIRSTKLEDSAMYFCASRLGVAGGKSRYNEQFFGPGTRLTVL.

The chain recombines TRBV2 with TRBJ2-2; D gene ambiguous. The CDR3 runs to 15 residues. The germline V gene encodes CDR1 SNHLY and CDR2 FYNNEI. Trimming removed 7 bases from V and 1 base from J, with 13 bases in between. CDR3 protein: CASKTTGWNTGELFF. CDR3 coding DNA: TGTGCCAGCAAGACGACTGGTTGGAACACCGGGGAGCTGTTTTTT.

CDR3 protein: CASSLWSGIAGNTIYF. The CDR3 region has the DNA TGTGCCAGCAGTTTATGGTCAGGTATCGCCGGAAACACCATATATTTT. The chain recombines TRBV28 with TRBJ1-3; D gene ambiguous. Germline V gene sequence: CDR1 MDHEN, CDR2 SYDVKM. The V gene lost 0 bases and the J gene lost 4 bases, with 13 bases spanning the gap. CDR3 length: 16 residues.

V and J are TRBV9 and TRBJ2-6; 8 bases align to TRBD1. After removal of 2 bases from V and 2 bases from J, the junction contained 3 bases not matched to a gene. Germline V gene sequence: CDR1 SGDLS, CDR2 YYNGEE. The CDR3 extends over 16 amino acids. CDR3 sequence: CASSVQGAAGANVLTF. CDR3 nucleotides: TGTGCCAGCAGCGTGCAGGGGGCGGCTGGGGCCAACGTCCTGACTTTC.

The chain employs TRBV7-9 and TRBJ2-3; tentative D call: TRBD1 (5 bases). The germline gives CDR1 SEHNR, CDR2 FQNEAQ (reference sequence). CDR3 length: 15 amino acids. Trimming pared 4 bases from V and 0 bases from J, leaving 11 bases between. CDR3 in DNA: TGTGCCAGCAGCTCTTACAGGCGTAGCACAGATACGCAGTATTTT. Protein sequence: CASSSYRRSTDTQYF.

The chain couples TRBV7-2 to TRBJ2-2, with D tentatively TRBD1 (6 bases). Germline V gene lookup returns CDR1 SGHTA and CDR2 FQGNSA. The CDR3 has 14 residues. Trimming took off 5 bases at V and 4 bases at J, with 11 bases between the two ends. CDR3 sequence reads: CASSPGASTGELFF. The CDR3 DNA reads TGTGCCAGCAGCCCAGGGGCTTCCACCGGGGAGCTGTTTTTT.

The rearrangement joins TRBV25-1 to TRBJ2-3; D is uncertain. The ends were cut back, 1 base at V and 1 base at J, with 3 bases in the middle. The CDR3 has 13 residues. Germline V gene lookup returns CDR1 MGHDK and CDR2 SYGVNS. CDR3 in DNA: TGTGCCAGCAGTGAATTCGGCACAGATACGCAGTATTTT. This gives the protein CASSEFGTDTQYF.

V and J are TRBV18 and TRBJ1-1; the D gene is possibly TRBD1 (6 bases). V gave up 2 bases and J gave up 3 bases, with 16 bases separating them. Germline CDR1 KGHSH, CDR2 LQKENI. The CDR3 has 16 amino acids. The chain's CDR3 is CASSPIIQGPDTEAFF. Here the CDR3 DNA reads TGTGCCAGCTCACCAATAATTCAGGGGCCGGACACTGAAGCTTTCTTT.

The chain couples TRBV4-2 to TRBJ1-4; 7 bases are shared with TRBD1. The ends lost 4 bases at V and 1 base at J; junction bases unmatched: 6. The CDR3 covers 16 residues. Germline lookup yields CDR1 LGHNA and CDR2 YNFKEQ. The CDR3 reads CASSPTYRGTNEKLFF. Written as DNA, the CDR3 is TGTGCCAGCAGCCCTACATACAGGGGAACTAATGAAAAACTGTTTTTT.

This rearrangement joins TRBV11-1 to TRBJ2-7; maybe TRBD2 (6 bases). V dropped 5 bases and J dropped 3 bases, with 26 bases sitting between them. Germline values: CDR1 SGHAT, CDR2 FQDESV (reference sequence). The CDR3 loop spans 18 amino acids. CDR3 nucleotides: TGTGCCAGCAGCCAAAGGAGCGGCGGGACGAGGTCAGACTACGAGCAGTACTTC. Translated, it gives CASSQRSGGTRSDYEQYF.

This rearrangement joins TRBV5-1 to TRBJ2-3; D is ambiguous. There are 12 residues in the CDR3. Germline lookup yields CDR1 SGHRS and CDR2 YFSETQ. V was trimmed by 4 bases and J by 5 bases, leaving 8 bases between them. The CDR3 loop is CASSANRDTQYF. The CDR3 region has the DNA TGCGCCAGCAGCGCGAACAGAGATACGCAGTATTTT.

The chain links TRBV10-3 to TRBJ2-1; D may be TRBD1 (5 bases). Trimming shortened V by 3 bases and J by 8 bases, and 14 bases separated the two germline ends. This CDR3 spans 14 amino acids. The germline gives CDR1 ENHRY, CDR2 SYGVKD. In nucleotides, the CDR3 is TGTGCCATCAGTGACCTACTCCAGGGATATGAGCAGTTCTTC. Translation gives CAISDLLQGYEQFF.

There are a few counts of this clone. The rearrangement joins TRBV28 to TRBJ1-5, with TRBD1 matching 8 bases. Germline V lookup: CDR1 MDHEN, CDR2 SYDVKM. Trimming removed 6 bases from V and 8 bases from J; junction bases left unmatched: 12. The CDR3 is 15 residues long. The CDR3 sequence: CASSLAGTGGKPQHF. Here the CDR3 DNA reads TGTGCCAGCAGCCTGGCCGGGACAGGTGGGAAGCCCCAGCATTTT.